This TCR beta chain is from a study of CD8+CD57+ T cells in acquired aplastic anemia. Whole-study context: Sorted CD4+ plus CD8+ cells gave DNA averaging roughly 3 ug.

It was genomic DNA that served as the template for profiling TCR beta VDJ and CDR3. TCRdb passed the reads through MiXCR, listing each CDR3 protein once. Of about 120,000 distinct CDR3 sequences in the sample, approximately 50% are singletons; the top ten hold roughly 30%. The CDR3 consists of 15 residues. V was pared by 8 bases and J by 0 bases, with 10 bases of the junction left unmatched. Germline CDR1 is SQVTM and CDR2 is ANQGSEA. Patients who underwent sequencing had shown CD8+CD57+ cell expansion by flow cytometry. Patients had undergone no therapy by the time their blood was sampled. The sequencing input was sorted CD4+, CD8+, or CD8+CD57+ T cells (not recorded which) from PBMCs. This TCR was sampled from a human donor with aplastic anemia. The chain carries TRBV29-1 and TRBJ2-1, with 7 bases that match TRBD2. The CDR3 DNA reads as TGCAGCCTTGCGGGGGACTTGAGCTCCTACAATGAGCAGTTCTTC. The encoded protein is CSLAGDLSSYNEQFF.